Listed below are T cell receptor beta chains from one sample, sequenced in a study of control samples from healthy donors and cancer patients. This table comes from immunoSEQ multiplex PCR, and its TCRdb copy is limited to in-frame clones, with some not included. The sample carries 55,000 to 85,000 clones, roughly 86% recorded once. Sequenced: PBMCs. These receptors were collected from a man aged 60 to 69 with lung cancer. Each CDR3 is given with its conserved first and last residue. The order of the fields is D gene, clone size, V gene, J gene, CDR3 length, CDR3 DNA, CDR3 protein. A D gene is named only where the DNA matches it firmly. Not all rows give a size; the values are once, few, many and, for expanded clones, a class.

d_gene: TRBD2; abundance: .; v_gene: TRBV9; j_gene: TRBJ2-3; len: 16; CDR3nt: TGTGCCAGCAGCGAGGGCGGGCTAGCGGGCACAGATACGCAGTATTTT; CDR3aa: CASSEGGLAGTDTQYF
d_gene: .; abundance: .; v_gene: TRBV7-9; j_gene: TRBJ2-5; len: 11; CDR3nt: TGTGCCAGCAGCTGGCGTGAGACCCAGTACTTC; CDR3aa: CASSWRETQYF
d_gene: .; abundance: once; v_gene: TRBV7-8; j_gene: TRBJ2-3; len: 12; CDR3nt: TGTGCCAGCAGCCCCCCCACAGATACGCAGTATTTT; CDR3aa: CASSPPTDTQYF
d_gene: .; abundance: .; v_gene: TRBV11-3; j_gene: TRBJ1-1; len: 19; CDR3nt: TGTGCCAGCAGCTCCCTGGACAGACCAGGCACGAGAGGGAACACTGAAGCTTTCTTT; CDR3aa: CASSSLDRPGTRGNTEAFF
d_gene: .; abundance: .; v_gene: TRBV7-2; j_gene: TRBJ1-5; len: 13; CDR3nt: TGTGCCAGCAGCTTTGACGGCAATCAGCCCCAGCATTTT; CDR3aa: CASSFDGNQPQHF
d_gene: .; abundance: .; v_gene: TRBV12-5; j_gene: TRBJ1-4; len: 15; CDR3nt: TGTGCTAGTGGTTTGGGCGGGACAAGTAATGAAAAACTGTTTTTT; CDR3aa: CASGLGGTSNEKLFF
d_gene: TRBD1; abundance: .; v_gene: TRBV5-1; j_gene: TRBJ2-2; len: 16; CDR3nt: TGCGCCAGCAGCCACGACAGGGTGTCGGTCACCGGGGAGCTGTTTTTT; CDR3aa: CASSHDRVSVTGELFF
d_gene: TRBD1; abundance: .; v_gene: TRBV7-2; j_gene: TRBJ2-7; len: 16; CDR3nt: TGTGCCAGCAGCTTTAGTGGTTGGGGACAGGGATACGAGCAGTACTTC; CDR3aa: CASSFSGWGQGYEQYF
d_gene: .; abundance: once; v_gene: TRBV5-1; j_gene: TRBJ2-3; len: 12; CDR3nt: TGCGCCAGCAGCTTGTACACAGATACGCAGTATTTT; CDR3aa: CASSLYTDTQYF
d_gene: .; abundance: .; v_gene: TRBV6-4; j_gene: TRBJ2-3; len: 19; CDR3nt: TGTGCCAGCAGTGACCCCACCCTGGCCCGGAGGATTAGCACAGATACGCAGTATTTT; CDR3aa: CASSDPTLARRISTDTQYF
d_gene: TRBD2; abundance: .; v_gene: TRBV5-1; j_gene: TRBJ2-5; len: 16; CDR3nt: TGCGCCAGCCGGCTAGCTAGCGGGGGTATACAAGAGACCCAGTACTTC; CDR3aa: CASRLASGGIQETQYF
d_gene: .; abundance: .; v_gene: TRBV9; j_gene: TRBJ1-5; len: 14; CDR3nt: TGTGCCAGCAGCGCCTGGGACAGCAATCAGCCCCAGCATTTT; CDR3aa: CASSAWDSNQPQHF
d_gene: TRBD1; abundance: .; v_gene: TRBV11-2; j_gene: TRBJ1-5; len: 15; CDR3nt: TGTGCCAGCAGCTCGGGACAGGGGGTTTTTCAGCCCCAGCATTTT; CDR3aa: CASSSGQGVFQPQHF
d_gene: .; abundance: .; v_gene: TRBV25-1; j_gene: TRBJ1-1; len: 15; CDR3nt: TGTGCCAGCAGACAACCTACTCGGGGGGGCACTGAAGCTTTCTTT; CDR3aa: CASRQPTRGGTEAFF
d_gene: .; abundance: .; v_gene: TRBV24-1; j_gene: TRBJ2-3; len: 12; CDR3nt: TGTGCCACCAGTGCTGGGGCAGATACGCAGTATTTT; CDR3aa: CATSAGADTQYF
d_gene: .; abundance: once; v_gene: TRBV3-1/TRBV3-2; j_gene: TRBJ2-3; len: 16; CDR3nt: TGTGCCAGCAGCGAGCGGGACAGCGGACGCTCAGATACGCAGTATTTT; CDR3aa: CASSERDSGRSDTQYF
d_gene: TRBD1; abundance: .; v_gene: TRBV2; j_gene: TRBJ1-4; len: 15; CDR3nt: TGTGCCAGCAGGGGACGGACAGGGGCTTATGAAAAACTGTTTTTT; CDR3aa: CASRGRTGAYEKLFF
d_gene: .; abundance: once; v_gene: TRBV24-1; j_gene: TRBJ1-2; len: 13; CDR3nt: TGTGCCACCAGTGATTTTAACAGGGACGGCTACACCTTC; CDR3aa: CATSDFNRDGYTF
d_gene: TRBD1; abundance: .; v_gene: TRBV27; j_gene: TRBJ2-1; len: 17; CDR3nt: TGTGCCAGCAGTTTTGGCTATCGTGCCAGGGGGCAGGGTGAGCAGTTCTTC; CDR3aa: CASSFGYRARGQGEQFF
d_gene: .; abundance: .; v_gene: TRBV15; j_gene: TRBJ2-2; len: 13; CDR3nt: TGTGCCACCAGCAGAGATGGGGCCGGGGAGCTGTTTTTT; CDR3aa: CATSRDGAGELFF
d_gene: .; abundance: .; v_gene: TRBV7-3; j_gene: TRBJ1-2; len: 13; CDR3nt: TGTGCCAGCAGCCGGGGGGTCAGGGATGGCTACACCTTC; CDR3aa: CASSRGVRDGYTF
d_gene: .; abundance: .; v_gene: TRBV5-5; j_gene: TRBJ1-5; len: 15; CDR3nt: TGTGCCAGCAGCGCCGGAGGGACGTCGGATCAGCCCCAGCATTTT; CDR3aa: CASSAGGTSDQPQHF
d_gene: .; abundance: .; v_gene: TRBV2; j_gene: TRBJ2-3; len: 16; CDR3nt: TGTGCCAGCAGTGAGGCAGGGGGGCCCCCTTCGGATACGCAGTATTTT; CDR3aa: CASSEAGGPPSDTQYF
d_gene: .; abundance: once; v_gene: TRBV12-3/TRBV12-4; j_gene: TRBJ1-5; len: 13; CDR3nt: TGTGCCACCGGAGCGGCTGTCCATCAGCCCCAGCATTTT; CDR3aa: CATGAAVHQPQHF
d_gene: .; abundance: few; v_gene: TRBV7-6; j_gene: TRBJ1-3; len: 13; CDR3nt: TGTGCCAGCAGCTTAGGGGGAGGAAACACCATATATTTT; CDR3aa: CASSLGGGNTIYF
d_gene: .; abundance: .; v_gene: TRBV11-3; j_gene: TRBJ2-2; len: 13; CDR3nt: TGTGCCAGCAGCTCGTCTCGGATCGGGGAGCTGTTTTTT; CDR3aa: CASSSSRIGELFF
d_gene: .; abundance: .; v_gene: TRBV25-1; j_gene: TRBJ1-5; len: 15; CDR3nt: TGTGCCAGCAGTGAATTAGGTATGGGGGATCAGCCCCAGCATTTT; CDR3aa: CASSELGMGDQPQHF
d_gene: TRBD1; abundance: .; v_gene: TRBV11-2; j_gene: TRBJ2-7; len: 16; CDR3nt: TGTGCCAGCAGCTTGAGTACAGGGGGGATAGACTACGAGCAGTACTTC; CDR3aa: CASSLSTGGIDYEQYF
d_gene: .; abundance: .; v_gene: TRBV29-1; j_gene: TRBJ1-2; len: 11; CDR3nt: TGCAGCGTTTATTATAAGCGTGGCTACACCTTC; CDR3aa: CSVYYKRGYTF
d_gene: .; abundance: few; v_gene: TRBV10-2; j_gene: TRBJ1-6; len: 13; CDR3nt: TGCGCCAGCAGGGGGACGGGTGACTCACCCCTCCACTTT; CDR3aa: CASRGTGDSPLHF
d_gene: .; abundance: few; v_gene: TRBV2; j_gene: TRBJ1-5; len: 18; CDR3nt: TGTGCCAGCCTTGGGCCCCAAAGCGGACAGTACGAAATCAAGCCCCAGCATTTT; CDR3aa: CASLGPQSGQYEIKPQHF
d_gene: .; abundance: once; v_gene: TRBV5-6; j_gene: TRBJ2-1; len: 14; CDR3nt: TGTGCCAGCTTAAGGACAGCTGCCTACAATGAGCAGTTCTTC; CDR3aa: CASLRTAAYNEQFF
d_gene: .; abundance: once; v_gene: TRBV20-1; j_gene: TRBJ2-5; len: 12; CDR3nt: TGCAGTGCTAGTAGGCAGGGACCTACCCAGTACTTC; CDR3aa: CSASRQGPTQYF
d_gene: .; abundance: .; v_gene: TRBV6-5; j_gene: TRBJ1-4; len: 16; CDR3nt: TGTGCCAGCAGTTTTACGGCGGGCAGGGCAAATGAAAAACTGTTTTTT; CDR3aa: CASSFTAGRANEKLFF
d_gene: .; abundance: .; v_gene: TRBV28; j_gene: TRBJ1-6; len: 15; CDR3nt: TGTGCCAGCAGTTTGGGGCGACAGAAAAATTCACCCCTCCACTTT; CDR3aa: CASSLGRQKNSPLHF
d_gene: TRBD1; abundance: few; v_gene: TRBV6-5; j_gene: TRBJ2-7; len: 14; CDR3nt: TGTGCCAGCAGGGACGGGACAGCAATCTACGAGCAGTACTTC; CDR3aa: CASRDGTAIYEQYF
d_gene: TRBD1; abundance: .; v_gene: TRBV5-1; j_gene: TRBJ1-1; len: 16; CDR3nt: TGCGCCACCAGTTCCGGGACAGGGGCGACGAACACTGAAGCTTTCTTT; CDR3aa: CATSSGTGATNTEAFF
d_gene: .; abundance: .; v_gene: TRBV30; j_gene: TRBJ1-4; len: 13; CDR3nt: TGTGCCTGGGGGTCCCTATCCGCGGAAAAACTGTTTTTT; CDR3aa: CAWGSLSAEKLFF
d_gene: TRBD1; abundance: .; v_gene: TRBV6-5; j_gene: TRBJ1-4; len: 15; CDR3nt: TGTGCCAGCAGTAGGACAGGGGGGCTTCATGAAAAACTGTTTTTT; CDR3aa: CASSRTGGLHEKLFF
d_gene: .; abundance: .; v_gene: TRBV3-1/TRBV3-2; j_gene: TRBJ1-2; len: 15; CDR3nt: TGTGCCAGCAGCCAAGATAAACTGAGGGGCTATGGCTACACCTTC; CDR3aa: CASSQDKLRGYGYTF
d_gene: .; abundance: .; v_gene: TRBV5-4; j_gene: TRBJ2-1; len: 13; CDR3nt: TGTGCCAGCAGCTTACAGGGTAGGGGTGAGCAGTTCTTC; CDR3aa: CASSLQGRGEQFF
d_gene: .; abundance: .; v_gene: TRBV5-1; j_gene: TRBJ1-4; len: 15; CDR3nt: TGCGCCAGCAGCTTGGCCGATACGGCTAATGAAAAACTGTTTTTT; CDR3aa: CASSLADTANEKLFF